The TCR beta chain under discussion was sequenced for a study of T cells in pancreatic ductal adenocarcinoma. Surgery without prior neoadjuvant therapy was the treatment of the selected pancreatic ductal adenocarcinoma patients. Data came from immunoSEQ multiplex PCR; TCRdb stores just in-frame clones and leaves some out. The data hold around 9,000 clones, with 67% observed a single time. This clonotype originated in a human donor with pancreatic ductal adenocarcinoma. Material: pancreatic tumor tissue.

DNA for the CDR3: TGTGCCAGCAGCGTAAGTCTAGCGGAGAATGAGCAGTTCTTC. It yields the protein CASSVSLAENEQFF. The chain combines TRBV9 with TRBJ2-1; 7 nucleotides line up with TRBD2. V shed 1 base and J 7 bases; nucleotides not matched to a gene: 5. CDR3 length: 14 residues. CDR1 and CDR2 from the germline V gene are SGDLS and YYNGEE.